Below are 14 T cell receptor beta chains sequenced from a single sample in a study of T-cell reconstitution after alpha-beta-depleted transplantation in children. The library targeted TCRbeta and was prepared with unique molecular identifiers. One entry per CDR3 protein results from TCRdb running MiXCR on the PCR reads. The sample holds 450,000 to 600,000 distinct CDR3 sequences, 13% seen once. This sample comprised PBMCs, mostly from graft donor cells, obtained 360 days after TCRalphabeta/CD19-depleted stem cell transplant. All receptors derive from a male patient younger than 18 who had a stem cell transplant for acute myeloid leukemia, so the T cells may come from the graft donor.

This clonotype was counted ten times or more. The chain recombines TRBV11-2 with TRBJ2-3; 8 positions agree with TRBD1. The V segment lost 2 bases and the J segment 5 bases; nucleotides outside the gene matches: 9. Per germline, CDR1 SGHAT and CDR2 FQNNGV. This CDR3 region has 16 residues. CDR3 protein: CASSLNADREGDTQYF. The CDR3 bases are TGTGCCAGCAGCTTAAACGCGGACAGGGAAGGAGATACGCAGTATTTT.

This clonotype was picked up a small number of times. The J gene is TRBJ2-3, the V gene TRBV7-2, with 9 nucleotides matching TRBD1. Germline values: CDR1 SGHTA, CDR2 FQGNSA. CDR3 length equals 14 residues. The V segment lost 5 bases and the J segment 5 bases; nucleotides outside the gene matches: 5. CDR3 sequence: CASSKGQGEDTQYF. The CDR3 DNA reads as TGTGCCAGCAGCAAGGGACAGGGTGAAGATACGCAGTATTTT.

This clonotype was detected many times. This could be a read error, since a much larger clone is one nucleotide away. V is TRBV29-1 and J is TRBJ1-1, with D perhaps TRBD1 (6 bases). The germline gives CDR1 SQVTM, CDR2 ANQGSEA. The CDR3 runs to 12 residues. Trimming removed 2 bases from V and 8 bases from J, with 12 bases in between. The CDR3 sequence: CSVERRGSEAFF. The CDR3 DNA sequence: TGCAGCGTTGAAAGGAGGGGGTCCGAAGCTTTCTTT. The complete variable domain, with remaining parts taken from reference TRBV29-1 and TRBJ1-1, reads SAVISQKPSRDICQRGTSLTIQCQVDSQVTMMFWYRQQPGQSLTLIATANQGSEATYESGFVIDKFPISRPNLTFSTLTVSNMSPEDSSIYLCSVERRGSEAFFGQGTRLTVV.

This clonotype showed up many times. The genes are TRBV5-1 and TRBJ2-5; a weak D match, TRBD2 (6 bases). CDR1 and CDR2 (germline): SGHRS, YFSETQ. V was clipped by 7 bases and J by 0 bases, with 10 bases between them. The CDR3 has 13 residues. The CDR3 region is CASEAGNQETQYF. For the CDR3, the DNA is TGCGCCAGCGAGGCGGGGAACCAAGAGACCCAGTACTTC.

This chain uses TRBV7-8 with TRBJ2-2, with TRBD1 identical over 10 bases. J gave up 3 bases and V 5 bases, and 6 bases lay outside the gene matches. The CDR3 totals 16 residues. Germline CDR1 SGHVS, CDR2 FQNEAQ. Here the CDR3 DNA reads TGTGCCAGCAGCCCATCCGGGACAGGGGACACCGGGGAGCTGTTTTTT. This gives the protein CASSPSGTGDTGELFF.

The chain is built from TRBV5-1 and TRBJ2-7, with D maybe TRBD2 (6 bases). The CDR3 runs 14 residues. Trimming stripped 6 bases from V and 2 bases from J, with 15 bases between. Germline-derived CDR1 and CDR2 are SGHRS and YFSETQ. CDR3 coding DNA: TGCGCCAGCACCCGCGGGCTAGCGCCCTACGAGCAGTACTTC. This encodes CASTRGLAPYEQYF.

This clonotype was counted many times. The chain combines TRBV7-2 with TRBJ2-7, with a weak D call TRBD2 (5 bases). V lost 11 bases and J lost 1, with 15 bases in between. Germline CDR1 and CDR2: SGHTA and FQGNSA. This CDR3 has 13 residues. CDR3 DNA sequence: TGTGCCTGTTCCTACAGCGGTTCCTACGAGCAGTACTTC. It is translated as CACSYSGSYEQYF.

This clonotype showed up just a few times. The chain has TRBV20-1 and TRBJ1-5, with a possible D match to TRBD1 (6 bases). Germline V lookup: CDR1 DFQATT, CDR2 SNEGSKA (reference sequence). The CDR3 covers 15 residues. The V gene lost 2 bases and the J gene lost 2 bases, with 13 bases spanning the gap. The CDR3 DNA follows: TGCAGTGCTAGATGGGGGGCGTGGGGCAATCAGCCCCAGCATTTT. Its protein product is CSARWGAWGNQPQHF.

V is TRBV7-6 and J is TRBJ2-7, with 11 positions matching TRBD1. V trimming: 0 bases; J trimming: 7 bases; junction bases outside the gene matches: 8. The CDR3 length is 16 residues. Germline CDR1 reads SGHVS; CDR2 reads FNYEAQ. The CDR3 region has the DNA TGTGCCAGCAGCTTAGCTACGGGACAGGGGGTTAATGAGCAGTACTTC. As protein: CASSLATGQGVNEQYF.

This clonotype has just a few counts. V is TRBV18 and J is TRBJ2-3, with D maybe TRBD2 (5 bases). The CDR3 loop spans 15 amino acids. CDR1 is KGHSH, CDR2 LQKENI, per germline. With 3 bases removed from V and 1 base from J, the gap between germline ends came to 11 bases. CDR3 residues: CASSPIATGTDTQYF. In DNA, the CDR3 is TGTGCCAGCTCACCTATAGCGACCGGCACAGATACGCAGTATTTT.

This clonotype was observed a handful of times. This chain's CDR3 is CAGHGIFSGANVLTF. The CDR3, as DNA: TGTGCCGGTCACGGGATTTTCTCTGGGGCCAACGTCCTGACTTTC. V is TRBV2 and J is TRBJ2-6; perhaps TRBD2 as D (5 bases). Looked up from germline, CDR1 is SNHLY and CDR2 is FYNNEI. V was trimmed by 11 bases and J by 0 bases, leaving 14 bases between them. CDR3 length: 15 residues.

The rearrangement uses TRBV7-2 and TRBJ2-7, with TRBD1 matching over 11 bases. V shed 4 bases, J shed 2 bases, and the junction held 4 bases outside the gene matches. Germline CDR1 SGHTA, CDR2 FQGNSA. This CDR3 comprises 15 residues. The CDR3 coding sequence is TGTGCCAGCAGCTACGGACAGGGGGCAACCTACGAGCAGTACTTC. It yields the protein CASSYGQGATYEQYF.

This clonotype showed up many times. The chain links TRBV20-1 to TRBJ2-6; no definite D call. This CDR3 is built from 15 residues. Per germline, CDR1 DFQATT and CDR2 SNEGSKA (reference sequence). V was pared by 5 bases and J by 0 bases, with 11 bases between. CDR3 loop: CSAPPSGSGANVLTF. The CDR3 coding sequence is TGCAGTGCTCCCCCGTCGGGCTCTGGGGCCAACGTCCTGACTTTC.

The chain joins TRBV28 to TRBJ2-7, with 13 bases fitting TRBD2. CDR1 and CDR2 from the germline V gene are MDHEN and SYDVKM. The V and J ends lost 6 bases and 3 bases, in that order; junction bases with no gene match: 8. This CDR3 spans 16 amino acids. The CDR3 loop reads CASSDVGLAGDYEQYF. Written as DNA, the CDR3 is TGTGCCAGCAGCGACGTAGGACTAGCGGGAGACTACGAGCAGTACTTC. The whole variable domain, filled in from reference TRBV28 and TRBJ2-7, reads DVKVTQSSRYLVKRTGEKVFLECVQDMDHENMFWYRQDPGLGLRLIYFSYDVKMKEKGDIPEGYSVSREKKERFSLILESASTNQTSMYLCASSDVGLAGDYEQYFGPGTRLTVT.